The clone carrying this TCR beta chain has at least ten counts. Its target is not known. This record comes from a study of T cells in Graves' hyperthyroidism and ophthalmopathy. Amplified TCR beta CDR3 regions derived from RNA transcripts. HTBI primers were the set used in a first-round RT-PCR of the TCR CDR3. TCRdb recomputed calls from the multiplex PCR reads with MiXCR, one row per CDR3 protein. The repertoire includes some 620,000 distinct CDR3 sequences, roughly 17% of them detected once, and over 3.5% sits in the top ten. Study-level findings and limits: In validation, the model predicted ophthalmopathy. These predictions came a median roughly 6.5 months before onset.

Clinical symptoms, serum thyroxine and TRAb, thyroid ultrasound and orbital computed tomography together formed the diagnostic basis. A 10 ml volume of fresh peripheral blood provided the PBMCs. Sequences were obtained from blood. This sequence was found in a woman aged 25 to 39 with Graves' hyperthyroidism.

The CDR3 DNA reads TGTGCCAGCAGCCTAACAGGGCGAGAGCAGTACTTC. Its translation is CASSLTGREQYF. This rearrangement joins TRBV2 to TRBJ2-7; possible D gene TRBD1, 6 bases. The germline V gene has CDR1 SNHLY and CDR2 FYNNEI. The CDR3 runs 12 residues. Trimming took 6 bases from V and 7 from J, leaving 13 bases between them.